This T cell receptor beta chain was observed in a study of shared clonotypes between healthy human individuals. Clones were read by immunoSEQ multiplex PCR, and TCRdb kept only the in-frame ones, dropping some. The sample comprises more than 2 million clones, about 95% of which are singletons, and 0.9% to 1.3% rests with the top ten. Naivety among CD8 cells was defined by CD45RO negativity and positive CCR7 selection, thereby excluding terminally differentiated effector memory CD45RA+ cells. Germline loops: CDR1 MNHEY, CDR2 SMNVEV (reference sequence). The ends lost 3 bases at V and 4 bases at J; junction bases unmatched: 10. This CDR3 contains 16 residues.

Sequencing input: naive CD8+ T cells sorted from blood. The source is a man between 18 and 35 years old in good health. The rearrangement joins TRBV27 to TRBJ2-3, with TRBD2 identical over 7 bases. The DNA of the CDR3 is TGTGCCAGCAGTTTTGGTGTTAGCGGGTTCTCAGATACGCAGTATTTT. It codes for CASSFGVSGFSDTQYF.